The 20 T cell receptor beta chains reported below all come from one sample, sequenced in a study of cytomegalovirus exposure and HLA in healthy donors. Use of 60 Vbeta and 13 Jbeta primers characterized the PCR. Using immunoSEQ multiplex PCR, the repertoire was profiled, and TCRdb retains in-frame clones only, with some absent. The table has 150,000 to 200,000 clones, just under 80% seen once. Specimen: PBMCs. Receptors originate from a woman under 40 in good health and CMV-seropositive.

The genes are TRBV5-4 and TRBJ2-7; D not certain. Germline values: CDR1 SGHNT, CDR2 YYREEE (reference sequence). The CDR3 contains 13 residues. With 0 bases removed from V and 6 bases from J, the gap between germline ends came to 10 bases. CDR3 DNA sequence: TGTGCCAGCAGCTTGGTGGCAAGAAGCGAGCAGTACTTC. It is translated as CASSLVARSEQYF.

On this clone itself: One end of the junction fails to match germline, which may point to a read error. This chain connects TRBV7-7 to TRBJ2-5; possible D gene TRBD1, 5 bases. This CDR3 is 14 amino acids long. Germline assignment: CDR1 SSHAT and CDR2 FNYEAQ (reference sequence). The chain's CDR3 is CASSLIGREETQYF. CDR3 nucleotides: TGTGCTAGCAGCTTAATAGGCAGGGAAGAGACCCAGTACTTC.

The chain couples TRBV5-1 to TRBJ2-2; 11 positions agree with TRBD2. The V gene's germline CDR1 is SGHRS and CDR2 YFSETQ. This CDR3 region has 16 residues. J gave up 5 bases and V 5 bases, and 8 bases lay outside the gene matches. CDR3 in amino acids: CASRKLSGRGTGELFF. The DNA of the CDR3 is TGCGCCAGCAGGAAACTTAGCGGGAGGGGTACCGGGGAGCTGTTTTTT.

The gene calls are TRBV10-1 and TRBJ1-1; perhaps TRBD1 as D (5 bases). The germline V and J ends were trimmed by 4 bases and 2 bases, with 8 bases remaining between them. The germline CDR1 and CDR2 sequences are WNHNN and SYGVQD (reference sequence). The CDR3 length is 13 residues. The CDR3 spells CASSGGQNTEAFF. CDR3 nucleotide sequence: TGCGCCAGCAGTGGAGGACAAAACACTGAAGCTTTCTTT.

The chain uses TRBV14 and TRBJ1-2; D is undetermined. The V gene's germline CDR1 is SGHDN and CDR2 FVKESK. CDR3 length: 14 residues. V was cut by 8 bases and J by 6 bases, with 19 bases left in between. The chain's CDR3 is CASSYKREGDGYTF. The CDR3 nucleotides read TGTGCCAGCTCCTACAAACGGGAGGGAGATGGCTACACCTTC.

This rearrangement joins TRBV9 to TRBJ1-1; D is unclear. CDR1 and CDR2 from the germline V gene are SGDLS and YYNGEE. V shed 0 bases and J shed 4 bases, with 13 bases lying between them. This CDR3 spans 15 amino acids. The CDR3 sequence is CASSVGREWGTEAFF. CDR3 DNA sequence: TGTGCCAGCAGCGTAGGTAGGGAGTGGGGCACTGAAGCTTTCTTT.

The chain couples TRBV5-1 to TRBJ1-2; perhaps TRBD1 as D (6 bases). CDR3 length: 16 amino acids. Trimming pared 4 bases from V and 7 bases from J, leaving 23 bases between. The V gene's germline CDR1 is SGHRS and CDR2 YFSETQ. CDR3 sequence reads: CASSPITRGAGGGYTF. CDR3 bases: TGCGCCAGCAGCCCCATTACTCGGGGGGCGGGCGGTGGCTACACCTTC.

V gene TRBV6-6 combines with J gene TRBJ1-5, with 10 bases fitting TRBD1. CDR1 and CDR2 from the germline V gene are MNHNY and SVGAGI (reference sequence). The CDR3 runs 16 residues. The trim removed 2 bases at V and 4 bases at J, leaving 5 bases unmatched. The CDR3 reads CASSYGGQGGNQPQHF. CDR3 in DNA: TGTGCCAGCAGTTACGGTGGACAGGGGGGGAATCAGCCCCAGCATTTT.

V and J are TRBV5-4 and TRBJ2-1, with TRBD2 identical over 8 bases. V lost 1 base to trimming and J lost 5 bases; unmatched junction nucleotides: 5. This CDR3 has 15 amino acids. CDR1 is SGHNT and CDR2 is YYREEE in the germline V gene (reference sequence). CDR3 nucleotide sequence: TGTGCCAGCAGCTTGAACCGGGGGGGCAACAATGAGCAGTTCTTC. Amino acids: CASSLNRGGNNEQFF.

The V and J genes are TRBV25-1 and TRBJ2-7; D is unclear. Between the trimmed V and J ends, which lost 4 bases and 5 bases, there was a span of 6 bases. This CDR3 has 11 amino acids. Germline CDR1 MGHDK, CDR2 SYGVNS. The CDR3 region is CASSGRNEQYF. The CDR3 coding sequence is TGTGCCAGCAGTGGGAGAAACGAGCAGTACTTC.

Here the CDR3 DNA reads TGTGCCAGCAGCCAAACAGCGAACACTGAAGCTTTCTTT. Protein sequence: CASSQTANTEAFF. The chain is built from TRBV5-4 and TRBJ1-1; D ambiguous. Germline lookup yields CDR1 SGHNT and CDR2 YYREEE (reference sequence). The CDR3 length is 13 residues. The V end was cut by 4 bases, the J end by 1 base, with 8 bases between.

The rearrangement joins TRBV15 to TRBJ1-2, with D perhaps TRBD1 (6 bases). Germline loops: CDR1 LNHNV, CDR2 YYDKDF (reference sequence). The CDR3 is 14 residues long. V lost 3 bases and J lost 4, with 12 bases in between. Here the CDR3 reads CATSRTGEPYGYTF. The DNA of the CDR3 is TGTGCCACCAGCAGGACAGGAGAACCCTATGGCTACACCTTC.

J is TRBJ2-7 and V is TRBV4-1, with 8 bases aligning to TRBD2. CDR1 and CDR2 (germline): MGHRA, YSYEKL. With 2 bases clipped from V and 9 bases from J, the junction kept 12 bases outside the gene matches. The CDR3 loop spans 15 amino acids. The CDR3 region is CASSQPGGAAGAQYF. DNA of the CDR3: TGCGCCAGCAGCCAACCGGGGGGGGCCGCCGGCGCGCAGTACTTC.

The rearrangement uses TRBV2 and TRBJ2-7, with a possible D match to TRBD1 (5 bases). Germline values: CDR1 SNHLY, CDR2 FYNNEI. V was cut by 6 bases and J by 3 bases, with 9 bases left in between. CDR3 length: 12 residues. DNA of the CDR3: TGTGCCAGCAGGCGACAGATCTACGAGCAGTACTTC. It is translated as CASRRQIYEQYF.

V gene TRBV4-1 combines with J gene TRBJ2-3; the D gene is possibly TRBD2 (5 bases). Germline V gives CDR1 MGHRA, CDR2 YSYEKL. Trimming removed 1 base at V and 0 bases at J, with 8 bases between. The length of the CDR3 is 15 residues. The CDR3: CASSQGRASTDTQYF. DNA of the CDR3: TGCGCCAGCAGCCAAGGGCGGGCGAGCACAGATACGCAGTATTTT.

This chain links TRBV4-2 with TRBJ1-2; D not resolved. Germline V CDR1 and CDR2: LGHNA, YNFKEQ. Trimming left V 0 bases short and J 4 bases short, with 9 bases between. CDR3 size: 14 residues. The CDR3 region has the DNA TGTGCCAGCAGCCAAGACCTGACGGGCTATGGCTACACCTTC. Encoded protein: CASSQDLTGYGYTF.

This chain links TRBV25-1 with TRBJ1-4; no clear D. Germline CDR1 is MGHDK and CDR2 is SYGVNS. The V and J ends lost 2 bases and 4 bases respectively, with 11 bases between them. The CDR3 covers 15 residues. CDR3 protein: CASSEQQRGNEKLFF. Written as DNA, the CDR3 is TGTGCCAGCAGTGAACAACAACGGGGTAATGAAAAACTGTTTTTT.

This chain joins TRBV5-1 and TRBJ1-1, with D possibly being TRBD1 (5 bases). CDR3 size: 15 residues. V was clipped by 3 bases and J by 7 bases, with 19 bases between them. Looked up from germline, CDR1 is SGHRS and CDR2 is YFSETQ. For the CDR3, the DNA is TGCGCCAGCAGCTACGCCGGGGGGAAGACGGGTGAAGCTTTCTTT. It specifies CASSYAGGKTGEAFF.

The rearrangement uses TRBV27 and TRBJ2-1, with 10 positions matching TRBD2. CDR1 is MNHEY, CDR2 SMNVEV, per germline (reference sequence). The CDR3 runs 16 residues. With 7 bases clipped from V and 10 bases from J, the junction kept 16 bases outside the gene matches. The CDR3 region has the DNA TGTGCCAGCACCTTCCTAGGACTAGCGGCACCCCGGGAGCAGTTCTTC. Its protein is CASTFLGLAAPREQFF.

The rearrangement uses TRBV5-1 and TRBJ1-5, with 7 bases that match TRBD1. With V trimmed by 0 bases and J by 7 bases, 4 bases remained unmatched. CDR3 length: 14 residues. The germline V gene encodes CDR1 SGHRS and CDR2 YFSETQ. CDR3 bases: TGCGCCAGCAGCTTGGAGGGGGCGGGGCAGCCCCAGCATTTT. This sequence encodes CASSLEGAGQPQHF.